The present T cell receptor (beta chain) was sequenced within a study of cytomegalovirus exposure and HLA in healthy donors. On the study more broadly: Per a later analysis, the 666 first-cohort and 120 or so validation repertoires shared one platform. Notes on the study in general: Subsequent analysis of the approximately 120 validation repertoires found a tendency for first-cohort TCR clusters to co-occur. Rare sequences made up most TCRs, while some public TCRs were found in many donors.

As concerns this clone: Its antigen is currently unknown.

Assay: immunoSEQ multiplex PCR; the TCRdb copy retains only in-frame clones and omits some. The table includes hundreds of thousands of clones, over 80% detected once. This CDR3 has 15 residues. The V gene's germline CDR1 is MNHNS and CDR2 SASEGT. Trimming removed 6 bases from V and 3 bases from J; junction bases left unmatched: 7. V is TRBV6-1 and J is TRBJ1-1; 10 positions agree with TRBD1. The sequence was collected from a young woman in good health and CMV-seronegative. Sequencing was carried out using PBMCs. As DNA, the CDR3 is TGTGCCAGCAGGGGGGGACAGGGGTCGGACACTGAAGCTTTCTTT. Translating it yields CASRGGQGSDTEAFF.